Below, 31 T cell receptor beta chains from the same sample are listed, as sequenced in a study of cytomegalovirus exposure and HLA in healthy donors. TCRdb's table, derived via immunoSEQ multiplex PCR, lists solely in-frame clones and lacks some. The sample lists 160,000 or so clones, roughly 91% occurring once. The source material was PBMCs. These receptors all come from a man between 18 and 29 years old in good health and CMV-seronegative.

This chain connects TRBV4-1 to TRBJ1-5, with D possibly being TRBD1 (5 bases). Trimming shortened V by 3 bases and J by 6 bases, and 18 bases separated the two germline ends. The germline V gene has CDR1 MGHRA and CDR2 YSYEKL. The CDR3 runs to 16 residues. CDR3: CASSHRDAGGVQPQHF. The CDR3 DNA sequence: TGCGCCAGCAGCCACCGGGACGCAGGAGGGGTTCAGCCCCAGCATTTT.

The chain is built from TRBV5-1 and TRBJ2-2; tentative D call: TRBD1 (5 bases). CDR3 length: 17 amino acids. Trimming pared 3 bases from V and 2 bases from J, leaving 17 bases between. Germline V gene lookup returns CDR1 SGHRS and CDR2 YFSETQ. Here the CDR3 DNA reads TGCGCCAGCAGCTCCGGTACAGGCGAACTTAACACCGGGGAGCTGTTTTTT. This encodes CASSSGTGELNTGELFF.

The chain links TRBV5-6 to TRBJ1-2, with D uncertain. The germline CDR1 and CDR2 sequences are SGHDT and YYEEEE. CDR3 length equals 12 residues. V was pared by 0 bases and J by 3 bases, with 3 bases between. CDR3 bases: TGTGCCAGCAGCTTGGCGGACTATGGCTACACCTTC. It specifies CASSLADYGYTF. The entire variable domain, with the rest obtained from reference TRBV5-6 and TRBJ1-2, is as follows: DAGVTQSPTHLIKTRGQQVTLRCSPKSGHDTVSWYQQALGQGPQFIFQYYEEEERQRGNFPDRFSGHQFPNYSSELNVNALLLGDSALYLCASSLADYGYTFGSGTRLTVV.

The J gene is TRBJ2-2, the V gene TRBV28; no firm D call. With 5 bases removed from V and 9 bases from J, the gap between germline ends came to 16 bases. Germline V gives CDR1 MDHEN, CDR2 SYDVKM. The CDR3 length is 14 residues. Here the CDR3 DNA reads TGTGCCAGCAGTCTACCGTACGGGTCAAGGGAGCTGTTTTTT. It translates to CASSLPYGSRELFF.

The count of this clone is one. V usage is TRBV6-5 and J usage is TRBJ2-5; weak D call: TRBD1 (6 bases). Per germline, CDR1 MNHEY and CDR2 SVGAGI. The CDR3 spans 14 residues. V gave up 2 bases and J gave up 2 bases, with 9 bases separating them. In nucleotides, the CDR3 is TGTGCCAGCAGTTACACAGGGCCTCAAGAGACCCAGTACTTC. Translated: CASSYTGPQETQYF.

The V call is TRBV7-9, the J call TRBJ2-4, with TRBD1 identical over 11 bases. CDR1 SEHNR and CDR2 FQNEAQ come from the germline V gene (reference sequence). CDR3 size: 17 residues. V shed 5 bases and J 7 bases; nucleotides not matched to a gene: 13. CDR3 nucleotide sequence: TGTGCCAGCAGCCAATACTCCGGGACAGGGGGAGAGAACATTCAGTACTTC. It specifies CASSQYSGTGGENIQYF.

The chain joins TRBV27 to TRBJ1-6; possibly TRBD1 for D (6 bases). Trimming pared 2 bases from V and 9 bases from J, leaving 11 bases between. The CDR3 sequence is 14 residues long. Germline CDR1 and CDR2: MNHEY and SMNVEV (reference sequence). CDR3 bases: TGTGCCAGCAGTTTAGAGCTCAGGGGTTCACCCCTCCACTTT. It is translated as CASSLELRGSPLHF.

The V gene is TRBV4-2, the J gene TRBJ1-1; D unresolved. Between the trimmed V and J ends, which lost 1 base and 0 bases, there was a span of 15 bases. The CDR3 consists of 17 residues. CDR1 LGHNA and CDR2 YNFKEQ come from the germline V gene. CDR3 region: CASSQAHRTEMNTEAFF. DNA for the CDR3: TGTGCCAGCAGCCAAGCCCACCGAACAGAAATGAACACTGAAGCTTTCTTT.

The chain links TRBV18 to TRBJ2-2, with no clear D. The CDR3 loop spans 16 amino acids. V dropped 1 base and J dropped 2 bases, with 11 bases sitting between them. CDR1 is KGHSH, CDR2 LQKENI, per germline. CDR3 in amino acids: CASSPLETANTGELFF. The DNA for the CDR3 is TGTGCCAGCTCACCACTGGAGACGGCCAACACCGGGGAGCTGTTTTTT. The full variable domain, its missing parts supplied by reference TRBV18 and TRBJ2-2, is NAGVMQNPRHLVRRRGQEARLRCSPMKGHSHVYWYRQLPEEGLKFMVYLQKENIIDESGMPKERFSAEFPKEGPSILRIQQVVRGDSAAYFCASSPLETANTGELFFGEGSRLTVL.

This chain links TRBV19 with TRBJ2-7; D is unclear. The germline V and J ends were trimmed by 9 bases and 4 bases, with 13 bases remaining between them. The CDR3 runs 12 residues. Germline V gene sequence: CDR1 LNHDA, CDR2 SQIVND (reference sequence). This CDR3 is CASSGPSYEQYV. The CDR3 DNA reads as TGTGCCAGCTCAGGTCCCTCTTACGAGCAGTACGTC.

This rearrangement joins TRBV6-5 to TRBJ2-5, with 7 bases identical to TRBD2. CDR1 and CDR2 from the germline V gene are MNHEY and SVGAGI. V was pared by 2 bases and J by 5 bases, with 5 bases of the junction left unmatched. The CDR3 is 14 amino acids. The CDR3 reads CASSYGGVTETQYF. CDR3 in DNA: TGTGCCAGCAGTTACGGGGGGGTTACGGAGACCCAGTACTTC.

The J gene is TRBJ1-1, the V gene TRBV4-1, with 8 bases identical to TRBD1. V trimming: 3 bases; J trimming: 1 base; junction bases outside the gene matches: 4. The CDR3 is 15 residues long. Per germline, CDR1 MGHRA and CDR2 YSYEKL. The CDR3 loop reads CASSHPDRGNTEAFF. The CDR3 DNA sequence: TGCGCCAGCAGCCATCCCGACAGGGGGAACACTGAAGCTTTCTTT.

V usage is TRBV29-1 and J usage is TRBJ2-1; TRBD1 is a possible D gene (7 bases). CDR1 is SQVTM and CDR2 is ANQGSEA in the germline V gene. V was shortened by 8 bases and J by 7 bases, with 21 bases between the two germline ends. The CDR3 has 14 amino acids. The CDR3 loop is CSPPAGGAGNEQFF. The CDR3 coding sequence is TGCAGCCCCCCAGCAGGGGGTGCGGGAAATGAGCAGTTCTTC.

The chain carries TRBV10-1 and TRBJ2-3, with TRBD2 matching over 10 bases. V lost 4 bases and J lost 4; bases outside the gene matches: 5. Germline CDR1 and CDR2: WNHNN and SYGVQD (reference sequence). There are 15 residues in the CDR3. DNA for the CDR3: TGCGCCAGCAGTGTCACTAGCGGGACCCCAGATACGCAGTATTTT. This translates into CASSVTSGTPDTQYF.

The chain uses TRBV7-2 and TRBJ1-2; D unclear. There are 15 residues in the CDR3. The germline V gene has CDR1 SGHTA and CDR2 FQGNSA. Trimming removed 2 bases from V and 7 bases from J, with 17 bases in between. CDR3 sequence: CASSLLEGGMSGYTF. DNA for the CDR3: TGTGCCAGCAGCTTACTGGAGGGCGGTATGTCTGGCTACACCTTC.

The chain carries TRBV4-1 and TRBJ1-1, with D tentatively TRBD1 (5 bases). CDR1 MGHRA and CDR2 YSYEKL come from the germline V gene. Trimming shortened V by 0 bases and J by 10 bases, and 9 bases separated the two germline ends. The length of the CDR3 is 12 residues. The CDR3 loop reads CASSQESQGAFF. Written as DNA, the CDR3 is TGCGCCAGCAGCCAAGAGTCCCAGGGAGCTTTCTTT.

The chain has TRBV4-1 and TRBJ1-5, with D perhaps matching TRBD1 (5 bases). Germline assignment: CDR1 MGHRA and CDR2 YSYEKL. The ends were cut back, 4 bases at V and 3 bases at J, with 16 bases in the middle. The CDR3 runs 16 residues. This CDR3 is CASSPNARQINQPQHF. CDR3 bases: TGCGCCAGCAGCCCCAACGCCCGACAGATCAATCAGCCCCAGCATTTT.

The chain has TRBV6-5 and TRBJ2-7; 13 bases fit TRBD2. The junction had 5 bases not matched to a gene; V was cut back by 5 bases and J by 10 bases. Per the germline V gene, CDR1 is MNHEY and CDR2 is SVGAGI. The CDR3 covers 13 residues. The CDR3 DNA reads TGTGCCAGCAGTGCCCGGACTAGCGGGGGCCAGTACTTC. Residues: CASSARTSGGQYF.

CDR3 residues: CASSQDSGSGANVLTF. The CDR3 nucleotides are TGTGCCAGCAGCCAAGATTCGGGCTCTGGGGCCAACGTCCTGACTTTC. The V and J genes are TRBV7-2 and TRBJ2-6; D gene ambiguous. V dropped 5 bases and J dropped 0 bases, with 11 bases sitting between them. From germline, CDR1 is SGHTA and CDR2 FQGNSA. This CDR3 has 16 amino acids.

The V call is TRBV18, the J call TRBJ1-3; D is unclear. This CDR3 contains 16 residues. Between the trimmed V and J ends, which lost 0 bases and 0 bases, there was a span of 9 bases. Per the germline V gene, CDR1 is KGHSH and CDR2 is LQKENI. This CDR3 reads CASSPPNSRSGNTIYF. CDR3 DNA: TGTGCCAGCTCACCACCGAACAGCCGCTCTGGAAACACCATATATTTT.

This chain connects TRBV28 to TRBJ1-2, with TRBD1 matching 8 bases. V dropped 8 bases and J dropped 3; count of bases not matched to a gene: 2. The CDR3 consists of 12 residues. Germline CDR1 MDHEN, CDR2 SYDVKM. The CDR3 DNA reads TGTGCCAGCTCACAGGGGGACTATGGCTACACCTTC. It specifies CASSQGDYGYTF.

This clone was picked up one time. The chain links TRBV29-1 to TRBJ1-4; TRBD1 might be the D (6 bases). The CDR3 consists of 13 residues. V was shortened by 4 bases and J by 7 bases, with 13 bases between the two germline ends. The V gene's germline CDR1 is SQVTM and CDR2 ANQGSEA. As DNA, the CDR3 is TGCAGCGTTGTAGCAGGGGTTGGTGAAAAACTGTTTTTT. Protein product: CSVVAGVGEKLFF.

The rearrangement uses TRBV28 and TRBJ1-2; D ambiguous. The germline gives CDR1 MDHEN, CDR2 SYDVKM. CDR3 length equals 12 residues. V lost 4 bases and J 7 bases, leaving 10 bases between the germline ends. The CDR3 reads CASSSRVFGYTF. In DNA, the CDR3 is TGTGCCAGCAGTTCCCGAGTGTTTGGCTACACCTTC.

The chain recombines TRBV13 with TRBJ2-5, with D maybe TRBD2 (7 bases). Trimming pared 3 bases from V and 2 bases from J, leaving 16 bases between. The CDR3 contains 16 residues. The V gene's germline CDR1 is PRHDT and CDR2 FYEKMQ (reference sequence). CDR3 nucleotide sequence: TGTGCCAGCAGCTTGGCCGGGGGGCTTCAACAAGAGACCCAGTACTTC. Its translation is CASSLAGGLQQETQYF.

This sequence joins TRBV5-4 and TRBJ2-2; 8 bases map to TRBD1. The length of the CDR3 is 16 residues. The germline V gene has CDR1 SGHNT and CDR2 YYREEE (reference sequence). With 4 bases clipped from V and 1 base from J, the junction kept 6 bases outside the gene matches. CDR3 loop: CASSPAGTGNTGELFF. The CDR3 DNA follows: TGTGCCAGCAGCCCCGCTGGGACAGGGAACACCGGGGAGCTGTTTTTT.

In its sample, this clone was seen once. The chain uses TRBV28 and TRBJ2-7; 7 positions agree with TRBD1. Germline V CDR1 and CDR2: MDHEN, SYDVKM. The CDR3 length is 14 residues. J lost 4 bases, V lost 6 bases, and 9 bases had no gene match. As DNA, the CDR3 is TGTGCCAGCAGACAACTAAAGGGGGCGTACGAGCAGTACTTC. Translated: CASRQLKGAYEQYF.

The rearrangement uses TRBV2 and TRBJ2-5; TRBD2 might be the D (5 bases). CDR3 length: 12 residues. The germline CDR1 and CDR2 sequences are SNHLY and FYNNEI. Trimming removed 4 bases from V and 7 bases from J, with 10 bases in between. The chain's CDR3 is CASSGSGRTQYF. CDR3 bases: TGTGCCAGCAGTGGATCGGGAAGGACCCAGTACTTC.

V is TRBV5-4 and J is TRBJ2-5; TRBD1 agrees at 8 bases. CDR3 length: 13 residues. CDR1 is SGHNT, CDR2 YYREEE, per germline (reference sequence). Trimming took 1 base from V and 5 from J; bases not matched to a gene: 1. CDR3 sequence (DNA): TGTGCCAGCAGCTTGACAGGGGGGGAGACCCAGTACTTC. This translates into CASSLTGGETQYF.

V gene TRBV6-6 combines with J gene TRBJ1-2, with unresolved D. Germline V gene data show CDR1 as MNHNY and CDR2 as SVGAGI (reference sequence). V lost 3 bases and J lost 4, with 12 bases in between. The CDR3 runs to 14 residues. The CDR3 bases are TGTGCCAGCAGTTATCGGGAGATAGTCTATGGCTACACCTTC. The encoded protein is CASSYREIVYGYTF.

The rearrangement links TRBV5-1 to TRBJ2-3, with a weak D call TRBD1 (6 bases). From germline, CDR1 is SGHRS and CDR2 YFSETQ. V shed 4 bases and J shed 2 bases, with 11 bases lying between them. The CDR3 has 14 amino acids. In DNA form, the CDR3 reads TGCGCCAGCAGCCTAGGACAGACCACAGATACGCAGTATTTT. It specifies CASSLGQTTDTQYF.

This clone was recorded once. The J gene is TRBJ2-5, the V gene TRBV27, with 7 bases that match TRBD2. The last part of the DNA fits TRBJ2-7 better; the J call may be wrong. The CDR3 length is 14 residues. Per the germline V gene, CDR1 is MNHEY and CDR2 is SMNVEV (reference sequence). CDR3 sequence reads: CASSLGGSSYEQYF. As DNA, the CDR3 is TGTGCCAGCAGTTTGGGAGGGAGCTCCTACGAGCAGTACTTC.